This note documents a single T cell receptor beta chain sequence. The sample comes from a study of cytotoxic CD8 clonotypes in ibrutinib-treated CLL. As for the study in general: A median approximately 12 months of treatment, range 6 to 36, preceded the collection of response samples. On average, over 90,000 productive rearrangements and a few hundred thousand productive templates per sample.

The CDR3 runs to 13 residues. Germline V lookup: CDR1 SEHNR, CDR2 FQNEAQ (reference sequence). Between the trimmed V and J ends, which lost 1 base and 6 bases, there was a span of 7 bases. Sequenced by immunoSEQ multiplex PCR; TCRdb stores in-frame clones only, minus some. The sample lists about 270,000 clones, roughly 76% occurring once. The clonotype comes from a human donor with chronic lymphocytic leukemia. Here the sequenced sample was PBMCs, taken at disease progression, from a patient treated with ibrutinib. This chain uses TRBV7-9 with TRBJ2-1; D unresolved. The CDR3 loop reads CASSLGTINEQFF. The CDR3 nucleotides are TGTGCCAGCAGCTTAGGTACTATCAATGAGCAGTTCTTC.